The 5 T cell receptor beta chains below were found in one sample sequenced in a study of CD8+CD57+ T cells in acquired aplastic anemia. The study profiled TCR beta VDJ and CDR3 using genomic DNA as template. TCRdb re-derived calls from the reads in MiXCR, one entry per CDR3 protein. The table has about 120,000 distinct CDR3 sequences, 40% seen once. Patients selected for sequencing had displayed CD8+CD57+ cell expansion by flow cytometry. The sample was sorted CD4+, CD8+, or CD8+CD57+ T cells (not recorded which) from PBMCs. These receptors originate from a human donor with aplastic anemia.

CDR3 DNA sequence: TGCAGCCCCATCAGACAGGGACTAGCGACCTACAATGAGCAGTTCTTC. Translation: CSPIRQGLATYNEQFF. The rearrangement joins TRBV29-1 to TRBJ2-1; TRBD2 aligns across 10 bases. The CDR3 has 16 amino acids. Germline V gene sequence: CDR1 SQVTM, CDR2 ANQGSEA. J was trimmed by 2 bases and V by 8 bases; bases with no gene match: 12.

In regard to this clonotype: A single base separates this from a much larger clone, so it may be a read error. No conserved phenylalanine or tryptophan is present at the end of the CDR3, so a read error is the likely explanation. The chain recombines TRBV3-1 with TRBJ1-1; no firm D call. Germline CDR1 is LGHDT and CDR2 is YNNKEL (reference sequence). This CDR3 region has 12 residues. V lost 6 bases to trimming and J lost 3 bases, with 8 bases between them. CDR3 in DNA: TGTGCCAGCAGTGAGAGGCACACTGAAGCTTTCTCT. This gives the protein CASSERHTEAFS.

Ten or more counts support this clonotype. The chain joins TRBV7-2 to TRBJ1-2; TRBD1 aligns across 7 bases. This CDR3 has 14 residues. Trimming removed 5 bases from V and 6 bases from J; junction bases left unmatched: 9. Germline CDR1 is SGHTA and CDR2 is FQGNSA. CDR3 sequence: CASSRAMDRNGYTF. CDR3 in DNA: TGTGCCAGCAGCCGCGCAATGGACAGGAATGGCTACACCTTC.

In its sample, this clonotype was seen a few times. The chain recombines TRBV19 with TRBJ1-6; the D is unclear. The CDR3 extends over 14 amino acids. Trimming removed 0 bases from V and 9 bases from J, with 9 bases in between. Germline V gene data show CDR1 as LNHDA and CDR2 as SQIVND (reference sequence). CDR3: CASSIEHSFSPLHF. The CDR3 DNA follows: TGTGCCAGTAGTATAGAACACAGTTTTTCACCCCTCCACTTT.

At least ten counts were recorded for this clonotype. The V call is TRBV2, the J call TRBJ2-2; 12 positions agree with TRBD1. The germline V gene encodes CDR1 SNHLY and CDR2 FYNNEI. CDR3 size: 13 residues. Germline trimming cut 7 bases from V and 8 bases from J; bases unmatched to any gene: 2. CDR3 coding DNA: TGTGCCAGCACGGGACAGGGGGCGGGGGAGCTGTTTTTT. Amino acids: CASTGQGAGELFF.